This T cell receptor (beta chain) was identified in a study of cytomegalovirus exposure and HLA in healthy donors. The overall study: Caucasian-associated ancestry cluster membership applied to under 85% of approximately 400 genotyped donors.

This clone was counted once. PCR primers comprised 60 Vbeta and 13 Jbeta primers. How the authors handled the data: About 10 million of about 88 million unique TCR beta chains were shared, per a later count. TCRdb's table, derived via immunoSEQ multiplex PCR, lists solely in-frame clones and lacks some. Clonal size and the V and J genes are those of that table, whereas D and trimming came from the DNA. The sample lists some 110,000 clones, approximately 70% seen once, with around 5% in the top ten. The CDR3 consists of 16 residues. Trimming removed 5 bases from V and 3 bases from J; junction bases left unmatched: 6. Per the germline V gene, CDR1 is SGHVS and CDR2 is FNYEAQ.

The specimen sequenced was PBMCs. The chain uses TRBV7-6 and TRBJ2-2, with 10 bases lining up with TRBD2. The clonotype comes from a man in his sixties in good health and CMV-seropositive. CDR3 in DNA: TGTGCCAGCAGCCCCACTAGCGGGGTATACACCGGGGAGCTGTTTTTT. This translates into CASSPTSGVYTGELFF.